This entry concerns a single TCR beta chain. Its antigen is not identified. This entry comes from a study of monozygotic twins with inflammatory bowel disease. A 6-nucleotide sample barcode was carried by the UMIs, which template switching added. The study subjected TCRalpha and TCRbeta cDNA to two nested PCRs of approximately 17 and 9 cycles. TCRdb reworked the 5' RACE reads into one entry per CDR3 protein, no DNA. This table lists 400,000 or so distinct CDR3 sequences. The V gene's germline CDR1 is DFQATT and CDR2 SNEGSKA (reference sequence). The CDR3 has 14 amino acids. Study-level results: Especially with disease activity, IBD patients shared fewer clonotypes with others than healthy twins did.

The source material was blood. The receptor was derived from a human donor with ulcerative colitis or Crohn's disease, or a healthy co-twin of an affected twin (not recorded which). V and J are TRBV20-1 and TRBJ2-3; the TCRdb call, TRBD2, lacks DNA for checking. The CDR3 sequence: CSEIQAGATDTQYF.